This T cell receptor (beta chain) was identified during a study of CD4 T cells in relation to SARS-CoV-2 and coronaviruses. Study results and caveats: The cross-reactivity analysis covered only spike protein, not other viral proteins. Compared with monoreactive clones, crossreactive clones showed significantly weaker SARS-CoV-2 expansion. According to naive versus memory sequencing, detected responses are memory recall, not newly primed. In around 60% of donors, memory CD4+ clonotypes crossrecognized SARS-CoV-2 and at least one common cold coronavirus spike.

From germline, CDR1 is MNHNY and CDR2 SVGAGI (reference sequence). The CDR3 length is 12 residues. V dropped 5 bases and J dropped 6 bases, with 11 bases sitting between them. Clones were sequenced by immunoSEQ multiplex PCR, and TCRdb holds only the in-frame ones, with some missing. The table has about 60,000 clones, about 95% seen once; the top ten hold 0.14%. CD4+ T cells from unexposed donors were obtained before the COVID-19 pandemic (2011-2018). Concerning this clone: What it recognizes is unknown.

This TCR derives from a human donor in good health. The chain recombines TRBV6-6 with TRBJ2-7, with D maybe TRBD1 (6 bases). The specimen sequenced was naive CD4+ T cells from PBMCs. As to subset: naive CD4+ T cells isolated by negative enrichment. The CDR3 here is CASSPRGSEQYF. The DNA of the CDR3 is TGTGCCAGCAGTCCGAGGGGGTCCGAGCAGTACTTC.